The present T cell receptor beta chain was sequenced within a study of shared clonotypes between healthy human individuals. This clone was seen just once. Method: immunoSEQ multiplex PCR; TCRdb's copy keeps in-frame clones and lacks some. This sample carries about 2,100,000 clones, about 93% of them seen once, and the ten largest clones take roughly 1.7%. Naive CD8 cells lacked CD45RO and underwent positive selection for CCR7, leaving out terminally differentiated effector memory CD45RA+ cells. V dropped 2 bases and J dropped 8 bases, with 19 bases sitting between them. Germline V gene lookup returns CDR1 LGHNA and CDR2 YNFKEQ. The CDR3 has 16 amino acids.

The clonotype comes from a man aged 18 to 29 in good health. Some clones in this sample may be carry-over from other donors' samples. The sequencing sample was made of naive CD8+ T cells from PBMCs. This chain uses TRBV4-2 with TRBJ2-1, with D possibly matching TRBD2 (6 bases). CDR3 region: CASSQPLSGSADEQFF. DNA for the CDR3: TGTGCCAGCAGCCAACCCTTGTCCGGGAGCGCAGATGAGCAGTTCTTC.